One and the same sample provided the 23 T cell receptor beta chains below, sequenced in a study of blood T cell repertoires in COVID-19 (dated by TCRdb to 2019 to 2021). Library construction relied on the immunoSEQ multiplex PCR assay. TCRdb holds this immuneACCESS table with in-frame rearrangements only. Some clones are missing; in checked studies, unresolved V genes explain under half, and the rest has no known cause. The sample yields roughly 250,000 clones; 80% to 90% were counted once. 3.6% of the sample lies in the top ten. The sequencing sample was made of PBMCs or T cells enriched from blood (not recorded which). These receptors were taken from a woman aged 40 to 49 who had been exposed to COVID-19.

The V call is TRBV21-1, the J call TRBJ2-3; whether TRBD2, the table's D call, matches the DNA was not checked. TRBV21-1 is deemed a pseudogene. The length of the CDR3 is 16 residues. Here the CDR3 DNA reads TGTGCCAGCAGCCCGCGACTAGCGGGGGCGACAGATACGCAGTATTTT. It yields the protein CASSPRLAGATDTQYF.

The CDR3 loop is CASSPGRSSYNEQFF. The CDR3 DNA reads as TGTGCCAGCAGCCCGGGGAGAAGCTCCTACAATGAGCAGTTCTTC. The rearrangement uses TRBV13 and TRBJ2-1; D may be TRBD2 (5 bases). Germline CDR1 and CDR2: PRHDT and FYEKMQ (reference sequence). The CDR3 has 15 amino acids. The V gene lost 5 bases and the J gene lost 0 bases, with 11 bases spanning the gap.

CDR3 protein: CASSEDRAGYNEQFF. CDR3 DNA: TGTGCCAGCAGTGAGGACAGGGCAGGATACAATGAGCAGTTCTTC. The V gene is TRBV6-1, the J gene TRBJ2-1; TRBD1 aligns across 8 bases. The CDR3 sequence is 15 residues long. Germline V gene data show CDR1 as MNHNS and CDR2 as SASEGT. V gave up 3 bases and J gave up 4 bases; unmatched junction bases: 5.

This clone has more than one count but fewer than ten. This CDR3 is CASSLFQGLSGNTIYF. The CDR3 nucleotides read TGTGCCAGCAGCTTATTCCAGGGACTCTCTGGAAACACCATATATTTT. The J gene is TRBJ1-3, the V gene TRBV7-2; possible D gene TRBD1, 5 bases. Trimming took 2 bases from V and 0 from J, leaving 11 bases between them. Germline V CDR1 and CDR2: SGHTA, FQGNSA. The CDR3 is made up of 16 amino acids. Together with reference TRBV7-2 and TRBJ1-3, the CDR3 gives the full variable domain: GAGVSQSPSNKVTEKGKDVELRCDPISGHTALYWYRQSLGQGLEFLIYFQGNSAPDKSGLPSDRFSAERTGGSVSTLTIQRTQQEDSAVYLCASSLFQGLSGNTIYFGEGSWLTVV.

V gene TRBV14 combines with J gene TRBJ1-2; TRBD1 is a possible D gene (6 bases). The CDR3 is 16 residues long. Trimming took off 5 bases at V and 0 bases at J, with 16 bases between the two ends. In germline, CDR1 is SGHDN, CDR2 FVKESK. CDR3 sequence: CASSKGGGWSNYGYTF. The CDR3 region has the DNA TGTGCCAGCAGCAAAGGGGGAGGTTGGTCTAACTATGGCTACACCTTC.

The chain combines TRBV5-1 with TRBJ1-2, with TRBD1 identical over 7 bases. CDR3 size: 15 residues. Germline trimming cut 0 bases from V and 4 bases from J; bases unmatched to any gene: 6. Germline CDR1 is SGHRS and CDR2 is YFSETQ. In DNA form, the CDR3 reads TGCGCCAGCAGCTTGGGACAGGGAAGAGGCTATGGCTACACCTTC. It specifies CASSLGQGRGYGYTF.

The CDR3 region is CASSYLRGNFNYGYTF. The CDR3, as DNA: TGCGCCAGCAGCTACCTTAGGGGGAATTTTAACTATGGCTACACCTTC. This chain uses TRBV10-2 with TRBJ1-2; tentative D call: TRBD1 (6 bases). V lost 6 bases, J lost 1 base, and 18 bases lay in between. CDR1 is WSHSY and CDR2 is SAAADI in the germline V gene. The CDR3 totals 16 residues.

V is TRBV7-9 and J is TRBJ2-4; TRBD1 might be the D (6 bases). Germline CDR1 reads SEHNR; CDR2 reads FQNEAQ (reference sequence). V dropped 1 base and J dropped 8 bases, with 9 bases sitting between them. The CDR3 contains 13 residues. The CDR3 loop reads CASSLGPGDIQYF. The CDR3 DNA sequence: TGTGCCAGCAGCTTAGGTCCAGGGGACATTCAGTACTTC.

This CDR3 reads CASSARQGTTTPNTGELFF. In DNA form, the CDR3 reads TGTGCCAGCAGCGCCCGACAGGGGACGACAACCCCGAACACCGGGGAGCTGTTTTTT. V and J are TRBV9 and TRBJ2-2, with 8 bases lining up with TRBD1. This CDR3 is 19 amino acids long. CDR1 is SGDLS and CDR2 is YYNGEE in the germline V gene. V lost 3 bases, J lost 0 bases, and 13 bases stayed unmatched.

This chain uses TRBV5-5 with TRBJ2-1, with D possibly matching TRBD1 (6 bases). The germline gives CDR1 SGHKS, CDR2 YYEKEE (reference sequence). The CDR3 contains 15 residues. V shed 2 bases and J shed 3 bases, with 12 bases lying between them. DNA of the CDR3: TGTGCCAGCAGCTTAGCAGGGGCGAGCTACAATGAGCAGTTCTTC. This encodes CASSLAGASYNEQFF.

CDR3 bases: TGTGCCAGCAGTGAAGCGCGTCCCACAGGCGAAGCTTTCTTT. Amino acid sequence: CASSEARPTGEAFF. The chain combines TRBV6-1 with TRBJ1-1; maybe TRBD1 (5 bases). Germline values: CDR1 MNHNS, CDR2 SASEGT. V lost 0 bases, J lost 8 bases, and 13 bases lay in between. This CDR3 region has 14 residues.

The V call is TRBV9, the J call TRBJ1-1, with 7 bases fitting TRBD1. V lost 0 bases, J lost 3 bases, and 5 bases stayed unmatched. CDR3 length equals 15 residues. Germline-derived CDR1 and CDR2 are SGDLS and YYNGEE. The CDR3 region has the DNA TGTGCCAGCAGCGTAGGACAGGGCCGGGACACTGAAGCTTTCTTT. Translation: CASSVGQGRDTEAFF.

The CDR3 sequence is CASSFRQGNTGELFF. CDR3 sequence (DNA): TGTGCCAGCAGCTTTAGACAGGGGAACACCGGGGAGCTGTTTTTT. V is TRBV5-4 and J is TRBJ2-2, with 7 bases lining up with TRBD1. This CDR3 has 15 amino acids. V was pared by 2 bases and J by 1 base, with 2 bases of the junction left unmatched. Germline-derived CDR1 and CDR2 are SGHNT and YYREEE (reference sequence).

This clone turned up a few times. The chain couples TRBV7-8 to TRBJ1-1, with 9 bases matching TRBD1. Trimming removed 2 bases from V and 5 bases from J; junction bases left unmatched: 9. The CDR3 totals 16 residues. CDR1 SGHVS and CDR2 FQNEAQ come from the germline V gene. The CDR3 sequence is CASSLLMGQGQTEAFF. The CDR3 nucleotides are TGTGCCAGCAGCTTACTAATGGGACAGGGACAGACTGAAGCTTTCTTT.

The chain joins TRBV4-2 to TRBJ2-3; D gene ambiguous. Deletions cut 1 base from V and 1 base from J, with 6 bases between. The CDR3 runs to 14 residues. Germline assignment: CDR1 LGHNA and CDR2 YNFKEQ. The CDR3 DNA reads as TGTGCCAGCAGCCAAGGCGATGGCACAGATACGCAGTATTTT. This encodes CASSQGDGTDTQYF.

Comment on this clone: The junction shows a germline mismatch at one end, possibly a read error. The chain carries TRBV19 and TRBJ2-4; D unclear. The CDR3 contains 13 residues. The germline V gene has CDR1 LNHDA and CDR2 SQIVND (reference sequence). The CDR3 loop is CASSTPSLRPPHF. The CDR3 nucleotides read TGTGCCAGTAGTACCCCATCTTTGAGGCCACCTCACTTC.

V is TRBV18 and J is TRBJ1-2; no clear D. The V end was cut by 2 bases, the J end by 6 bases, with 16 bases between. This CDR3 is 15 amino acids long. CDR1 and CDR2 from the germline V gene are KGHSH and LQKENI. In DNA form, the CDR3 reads TGTGCCAGCTCACCAGCCCCCAACAGCGGAAATGGCTACACCTTC. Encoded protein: CASSPAPNSGNGYTF. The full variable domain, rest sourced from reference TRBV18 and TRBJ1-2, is NAGVMQNPRHLVRRRGQEARLRCSPMKGHSHVYWYRQLPEEGLKFMVYLQKENIIDESGMPKERFSAEFPKEGPSILRIQQVVRGDSAAYFCASSPAPNSGNGYTFGSGTRLTVV.

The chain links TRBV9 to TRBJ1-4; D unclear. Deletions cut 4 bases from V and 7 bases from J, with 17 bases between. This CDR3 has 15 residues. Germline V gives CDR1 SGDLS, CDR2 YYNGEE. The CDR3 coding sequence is TGTGCCAGCAGCCCCCGGCCAGGAAGCGGTGAAAAACTGTTTTTT. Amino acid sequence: CASSPRPGSGEKLFF.

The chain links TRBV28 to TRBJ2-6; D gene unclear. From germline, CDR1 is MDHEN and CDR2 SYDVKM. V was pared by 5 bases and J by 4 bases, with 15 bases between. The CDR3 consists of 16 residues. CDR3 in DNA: TGTGCCAGCAGTCCCCCGGGTGGTACGGGGGCCAACGTCCTGACTTTC. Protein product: CASSPPGGTGANVLTF.

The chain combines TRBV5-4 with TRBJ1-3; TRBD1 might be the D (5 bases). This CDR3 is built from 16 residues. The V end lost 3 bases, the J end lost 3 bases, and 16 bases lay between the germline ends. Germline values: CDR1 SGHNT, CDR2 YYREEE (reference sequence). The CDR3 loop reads CASSSGGGLLGNTIYF. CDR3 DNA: TGTGCCAGCAGCTCCGGGGGGGGATTACTTGGAAACACCATATATTTT.

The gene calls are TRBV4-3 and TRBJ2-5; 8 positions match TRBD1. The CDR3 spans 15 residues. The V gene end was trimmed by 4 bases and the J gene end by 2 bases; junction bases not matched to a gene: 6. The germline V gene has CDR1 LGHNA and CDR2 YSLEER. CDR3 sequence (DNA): TGCGCCAGCAGCCCAGGACAGGGAGGACAAGAGACCCAGTACTTC. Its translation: CASSPGQGGQETQYF.

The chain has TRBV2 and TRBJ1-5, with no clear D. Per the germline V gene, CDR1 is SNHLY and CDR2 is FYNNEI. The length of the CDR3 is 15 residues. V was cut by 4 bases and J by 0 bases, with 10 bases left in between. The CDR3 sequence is CASSVAGDSNQPQHF. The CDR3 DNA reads TGTGCCAGCAGTGTGGCAGGCGATAGCAATCAGCCCCAGCATTTT.

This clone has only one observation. The DNA of the CDR3 is TGTGCCAGCAGCTTCAGTCTAGCGGGGGTGGAGACCCAGTACTTC. Protein: CASSFSLAGVETQYF. The rearrangement links TRBV5-4 to TRBJ2-5, with 10 bases lining up with TRBD2. V lost 2 bases and J lost 5; bases outside the gene matches: 6. The germline V gene encodes CDR1 SGHNT and CDR2 YYREEE (reference sequence). The CDR3 length is 15 residues.